One and the same sample provided the 3 T cell receptor beta chains below, sequenced in a study of CD8 T cells in ankylosing spondylitis. MiXCR was run by TCRdb on the 5' RACE reads, yielding one entry per CDR3 protein. The repertoire holds almost 250,000 distinct CDR3 sequences, with over 30% as singletons. Sequencing used blood, either unsorted or a sorted T cell fraction (not recorded which). The receptor set was obtained from a male donor with ankylosing spondylitis or in good health (not recorded which).

The genes are TRBV12-3 or TRBV12-4 and TRBJ2-1; TRBD1 is a possible D gene (5 bases). This CDR3 spans 11 amino acids. Trimming shortened V by 5 bases and J by 10 bases, and 9 bases separated the two germline ends. The CDR3 loop is CASSPRQEQFF. The CDR3 DNA is TGTGCCAGCAGTCCCCGACAGGAGCAGTTCTTC.

This chain connects TRBV7-9 to TRBJ1-4; D is unclear. V lost 5 bases, J lost 0 bases, and 13 bases lay in between. CDR1 and CDR2 from the germline V gene are SEHNR and FQNEAQ (reference sequence). The CDR3 is made up of 16 amino acids. The CDR3 DNA sequence: TGTGCCAGCAGCCCCGACCCGGCCGCAACTAATGAAAAACTGTTTTTT. It is translated as CASSPDPAATNEKLFF.

The V and J genes are TRBV7-3 and TRBJ2-5; D is unresolved. The CDR3 has 12 residues. The V end lost 10 bases, the J end lost 3 bases, and 12 bases lay between the germline ends. Germline assignment: CDR1 SGHTA and CDR2 FQGTGA. The CDR3 reads CATYLGEETQYF. In nucleotides, the CDR3 is TGTGCCACCTACCTTGGGGAAGAGACCCAGTACTTC.